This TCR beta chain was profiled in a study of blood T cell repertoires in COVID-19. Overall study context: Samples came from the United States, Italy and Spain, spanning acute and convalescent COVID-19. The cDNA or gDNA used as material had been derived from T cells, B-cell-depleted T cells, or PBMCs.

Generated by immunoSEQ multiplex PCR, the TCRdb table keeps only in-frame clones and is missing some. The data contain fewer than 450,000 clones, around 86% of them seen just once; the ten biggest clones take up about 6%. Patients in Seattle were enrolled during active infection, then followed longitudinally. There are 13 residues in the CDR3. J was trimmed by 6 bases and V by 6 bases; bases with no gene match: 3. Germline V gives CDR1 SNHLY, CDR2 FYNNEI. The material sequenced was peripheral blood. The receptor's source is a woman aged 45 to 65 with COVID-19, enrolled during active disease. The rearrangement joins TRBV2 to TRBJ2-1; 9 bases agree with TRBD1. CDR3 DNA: TGTGCCAGCAGGACAGGGGGGGTCAATGAGCAGTTCTTC. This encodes CASRTGGVNEQFF.